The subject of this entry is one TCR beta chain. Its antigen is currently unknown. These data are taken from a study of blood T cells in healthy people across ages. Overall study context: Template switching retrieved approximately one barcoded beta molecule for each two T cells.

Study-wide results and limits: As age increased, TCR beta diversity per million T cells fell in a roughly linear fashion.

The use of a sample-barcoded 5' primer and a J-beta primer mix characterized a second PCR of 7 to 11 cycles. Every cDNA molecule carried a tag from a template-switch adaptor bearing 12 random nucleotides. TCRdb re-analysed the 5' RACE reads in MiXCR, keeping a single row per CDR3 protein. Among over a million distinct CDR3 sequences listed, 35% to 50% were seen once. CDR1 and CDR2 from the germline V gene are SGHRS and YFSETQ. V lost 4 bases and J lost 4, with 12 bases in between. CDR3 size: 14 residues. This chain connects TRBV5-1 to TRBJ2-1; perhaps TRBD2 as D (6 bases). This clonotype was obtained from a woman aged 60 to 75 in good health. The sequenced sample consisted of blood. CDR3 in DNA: TGCGCCAGCAGCGAGGGACTCTCATACAATGAGCAGTTCTTC. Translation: CASSEGLSYNEQFF.